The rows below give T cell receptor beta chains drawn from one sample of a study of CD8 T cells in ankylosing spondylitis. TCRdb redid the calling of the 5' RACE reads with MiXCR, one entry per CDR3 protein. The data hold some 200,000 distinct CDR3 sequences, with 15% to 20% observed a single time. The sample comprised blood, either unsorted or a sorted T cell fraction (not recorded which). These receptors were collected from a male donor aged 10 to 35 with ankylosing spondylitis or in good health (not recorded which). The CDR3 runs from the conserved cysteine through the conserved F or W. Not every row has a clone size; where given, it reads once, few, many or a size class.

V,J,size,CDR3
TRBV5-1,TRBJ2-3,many,CASSLGAGITDTQYF
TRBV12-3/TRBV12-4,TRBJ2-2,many,CASSLSSGELFF
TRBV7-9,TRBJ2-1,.,CASSFSPGDEQFF
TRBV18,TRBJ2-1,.,CASSPPGTGGEQFF
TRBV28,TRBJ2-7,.,CASISLAGGPYEQYF
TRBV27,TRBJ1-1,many,CASRAYPSPFTEAFF
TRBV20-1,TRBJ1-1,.,CSARDTEAFF
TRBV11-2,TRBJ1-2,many,CASSRDGGYGYTF
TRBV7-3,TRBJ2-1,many,CASSHSGAHGYNEQFF
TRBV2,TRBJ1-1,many,CASSELAGKAFF
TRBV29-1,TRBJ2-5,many,CSVGTTAKETQYF
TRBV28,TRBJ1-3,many,CASSLQGGPGNTIYF
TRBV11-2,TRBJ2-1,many,CASSLGLAGGYYNEQFF
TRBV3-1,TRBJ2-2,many,CASSQVAQTARGELFF
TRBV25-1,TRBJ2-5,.,CATHPGVGQETQYF
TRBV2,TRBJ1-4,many,CASSGKGRQLFF
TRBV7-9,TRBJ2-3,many,CASSLLRDYSTDTQYF
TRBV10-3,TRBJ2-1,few,CAISEDRGHSSDEQFF
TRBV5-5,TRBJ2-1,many,CASSRDFKWFF
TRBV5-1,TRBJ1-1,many,CASSLDSGGPGAEAFF
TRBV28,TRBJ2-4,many,CASTNGQAAKNIQYF
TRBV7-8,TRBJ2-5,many,CASSPDPRGETQYF
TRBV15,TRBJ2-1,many,CATSRDMNEQFF
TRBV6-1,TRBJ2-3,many,CASSEGTDTQYF
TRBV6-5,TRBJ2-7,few,CASRRQGAEGEQYF
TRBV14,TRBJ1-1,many,CASAGSLMNTEAFF
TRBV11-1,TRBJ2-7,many,CASSRTGVGLYEQYF
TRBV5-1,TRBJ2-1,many,CASSREVSYNEQFF
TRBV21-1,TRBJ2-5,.,CASSYRQRGETQYF
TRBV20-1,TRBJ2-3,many,CSARAPEGLAGGGGQYF
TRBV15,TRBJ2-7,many,CATSTAPTYEQYF
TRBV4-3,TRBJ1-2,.,CASSQESIEGYTF
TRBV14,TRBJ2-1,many,CASSPRTALNEQFF
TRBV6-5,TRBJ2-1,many,CASRPGQGAINEQFF
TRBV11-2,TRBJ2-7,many,CASRTNGLAKRSLSYEQYF
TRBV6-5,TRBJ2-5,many,CASSTRGLGETQYF
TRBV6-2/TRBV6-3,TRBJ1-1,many,CASSFQQGKENTEAFF
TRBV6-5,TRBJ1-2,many,CASRGTGGYGYTF
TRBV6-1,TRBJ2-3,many,CASSEAQGQGYDTDTQYF
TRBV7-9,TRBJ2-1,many,CASSLAQESEQFF
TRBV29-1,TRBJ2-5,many,CSVTLTSQETQYF
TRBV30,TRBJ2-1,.,CAWSVARTGRFANEQFF
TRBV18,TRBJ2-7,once,CASSLAGDSYEQYF
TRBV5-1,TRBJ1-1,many,CASSYGGGRTEAFF
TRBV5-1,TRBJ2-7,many,CASSLTSLTGEQYF
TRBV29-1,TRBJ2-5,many,CSSRGGFQETQYF
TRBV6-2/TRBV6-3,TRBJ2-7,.,CASSRLSEQYF
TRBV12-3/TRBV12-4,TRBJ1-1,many,CASRPGGGETEAFF
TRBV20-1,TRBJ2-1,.,CSAEGTSGGYNEQFF
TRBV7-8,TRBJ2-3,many,CASRPNTGSDTQYF
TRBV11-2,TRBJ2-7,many,CASSSNRMTEQYF